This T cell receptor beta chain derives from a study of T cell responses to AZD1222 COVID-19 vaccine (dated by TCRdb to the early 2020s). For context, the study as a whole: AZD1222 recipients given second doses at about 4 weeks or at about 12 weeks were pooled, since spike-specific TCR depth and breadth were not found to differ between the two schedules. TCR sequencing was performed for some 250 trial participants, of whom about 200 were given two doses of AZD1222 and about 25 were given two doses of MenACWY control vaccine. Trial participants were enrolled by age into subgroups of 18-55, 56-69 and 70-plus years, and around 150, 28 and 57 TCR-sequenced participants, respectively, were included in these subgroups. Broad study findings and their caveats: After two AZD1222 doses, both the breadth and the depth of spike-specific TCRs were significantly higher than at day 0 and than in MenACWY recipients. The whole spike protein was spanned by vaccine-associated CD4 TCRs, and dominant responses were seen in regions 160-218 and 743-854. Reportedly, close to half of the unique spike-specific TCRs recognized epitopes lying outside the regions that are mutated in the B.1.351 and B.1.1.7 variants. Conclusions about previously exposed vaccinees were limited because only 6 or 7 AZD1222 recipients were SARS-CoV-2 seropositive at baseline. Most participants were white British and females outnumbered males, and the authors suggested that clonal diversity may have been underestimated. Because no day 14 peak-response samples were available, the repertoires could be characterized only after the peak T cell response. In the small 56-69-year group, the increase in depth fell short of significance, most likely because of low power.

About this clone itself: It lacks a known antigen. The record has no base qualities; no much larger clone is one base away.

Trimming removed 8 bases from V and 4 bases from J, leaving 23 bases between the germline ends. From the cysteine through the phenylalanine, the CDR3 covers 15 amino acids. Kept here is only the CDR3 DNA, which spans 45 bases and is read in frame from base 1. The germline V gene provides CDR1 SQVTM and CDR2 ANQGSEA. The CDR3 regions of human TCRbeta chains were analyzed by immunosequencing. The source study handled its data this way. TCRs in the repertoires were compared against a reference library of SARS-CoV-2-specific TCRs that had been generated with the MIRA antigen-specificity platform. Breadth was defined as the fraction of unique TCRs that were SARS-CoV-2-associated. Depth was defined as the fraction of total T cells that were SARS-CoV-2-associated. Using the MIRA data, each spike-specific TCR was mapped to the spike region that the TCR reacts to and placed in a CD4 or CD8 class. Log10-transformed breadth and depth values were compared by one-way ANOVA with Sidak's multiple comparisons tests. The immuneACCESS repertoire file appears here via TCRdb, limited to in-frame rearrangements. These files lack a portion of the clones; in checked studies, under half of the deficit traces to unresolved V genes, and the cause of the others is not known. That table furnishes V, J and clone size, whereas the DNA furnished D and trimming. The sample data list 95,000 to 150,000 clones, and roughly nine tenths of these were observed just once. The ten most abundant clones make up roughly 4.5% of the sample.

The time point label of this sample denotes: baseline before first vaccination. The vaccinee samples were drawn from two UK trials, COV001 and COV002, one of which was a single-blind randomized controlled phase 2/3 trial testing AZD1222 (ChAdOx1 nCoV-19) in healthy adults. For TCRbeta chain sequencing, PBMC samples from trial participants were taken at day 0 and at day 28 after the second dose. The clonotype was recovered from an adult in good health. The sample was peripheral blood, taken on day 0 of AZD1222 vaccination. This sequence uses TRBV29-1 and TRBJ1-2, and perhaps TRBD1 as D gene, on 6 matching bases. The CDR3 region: CSSSSSGGGIYGYTF. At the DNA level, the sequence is TGCAGCTCCTCTTCCTCGGGCGGGGGCATCTATGGCTACACCTTC.